This T cell receptor (beta chain) emerged from a study of blood T cell repertoires in COVID-19. For the study at large: The study drew acute and convalescent COVID-19 samples from the United States, Italy and Spain. PBMCs, B-cell-depleted T cells, or T cells were the source of the cDNA or gDNA that made up the material.

Germline V gives CDR1 SGDLS, CDR2 YYNGEE. The CDR3 is made up of 15 amino acids. The V gene end was trimmed by 2 bases and the J gene end by 2 bases; junction bases not matched to a gene: 3. Authors' methods: Amplification of reference gene primers provided the estimated nucleated cell counts. The table came from immunoSEQ multiplex PCR; TCRdb's copy has only in-frame clones and leaves some out. From that table come the V and J calls and clone size; the DNA was used to work out D and trimming. The profile shows 350,000 to 450,000 clones, around 86% of them singletons. The chain recombines TRBV9 with TRBJ2-1; the match to TRBD2 covers 8 bases. This TCR derives from a human donor in a cohort sampled during active COVID-19. Sequences were obtained from peripheral blood. Here the CDR3 DNA reads TGTGCCAGCAGCGTGGAGCGGGGGACCTACAATGAGCAGTTCTTC. Translated: CASSVERGTYNEQFF. The full variable domain, rest sourced from reference TRBV9 and TRBJ2-1, is DSGVTQTPKHLITATGQRVTLRCSPRSGDLSVYWYQQSLDQGLQFLIQYYNGEERAKGNILERFSAQQFPDLHSELNLSSLELGDSALYFCASSVERGTYNEQFFGPGTRLTVL.